What follows is one T cell receptor (beta chain) and its context. Its antigen remains unknown. Germline CDR1 reads ENHRY; CDR2 reads SYGVKD. Trimming shortened V by 6 bases and J by 1 base, and 10 bases separated the two germline ends. The CDR3 loop spans 13 amino acids. Method: immunoSEQ multiplex PCR; TCRdb's copy keeps in-frame clones and lacks some. The top ten hold less than 6% of the sample, which has roughly 69,000 clones, about 90% seen once. This sample is drawn from a study of OX40 agonist ivuxolimab in advanced cancers. In the study overall: Earlier treatment with anti-PD-1, anti-PD-L1 or anti-CTLA-4 was permitted, and roughly 40% had received some.

Notes on the study in general: Averaging showed that CD8+ T cells had more expanded clones than CD4+ did.

This receptor was obtained from an adult with an advanced solid tumor such as melanoma, head and neck, liver or kidney cancer. The chain recombines TRBV10-3 with TRBJ2-7; D is perhaps TRBD1 (6 bases). This specimen was CD4+ or CD8+ T cells sorted from blood, taken in a trial of the OX40 agonist ivuxolimab. CDR3 protein: CAIRGDMSYEQYF. The CDR3 bases are TGTGCCATCAGGGGGGACATGTCCTACGAGCAGTACTTC.